This T cell receptor (beta chain) derives from a study of blood T cell repertoires in COVID-19. Study-wide background: Samples taken during acute and convalescent COVID-19 were collected in the United States, Italy and Spain. In each case, the material was cDNA or gDNA derived from T cells, B-cell-depleted T cells, or PBMCs.

The CDR3 sequence is 12 residues long. Trimming removed 3 bases from V and 9 bases from J, with 9 bases in between. Authors' methods: Amplification of reference gene primers provided the estimated nucleated cell counts. Method: immunoSEQ multiplex PCR; TCRdb's copy keeps in-frame clones and lacks some. V and J calls and clone size are copied from that table; D and trimming were computed from the DNA. Of some 220,000 clones in the sample, over 70% were seen once. The TCR was taken from a woman in her seventies with acute or convalescent COVID-19. Sequenced material: peripheral blood. The chain combines TRBV12-3 or TRBV12-4 with TRBJ2-1; the D is unclear. CDR3 in amino acids: CASSFRVGEQFF. DNA for the CDR3: TGTGCCAGCAGTTTTCGGGTGGGTGAGCAGTTCTTC.